This is a list of T cell receptor beta chains from one sample in a study of human thymus T cells. Profiling relied on immunoSEQ multiplex PCR, and the TCRdb table lists in-frame clones only, not all of them. The sample lists 54,000 or so clones; 90% to 95% were seen once. Sequenced input: blood. Receptors originate from a boy under three years old with a congenital heart defect but otherwise immunologically healthy. Both conserved end residues are part of each CDR3. The D gene is left open where the match is weak.

d_gene | v_gene | CDR3aa
TRBD2 | TRBV4-2 | CASSQYPSGGALEQFF
NA | TRBV4-3 | CASSQDGHQETQYF
TRBD2 | TRBV11-2 | CASSLVWRGGLPETQYF
NA | TRBV11-2 | CASSFTDTGANVLTF
NA | TRBV13 | CASSFQMNYGYTF
NA | TRBV6-1 | CASSESLLSYNEQFF
NA | TRBV4-2 | CASSQDGDEQYF
NA | TRBV13 | CASSLYWGPTGANVLTF
NA | TRBV4-3 | CASSQDSAEYQPQHF
NA | TRBV6-6 | CASSYSSSGSYEQYF
NA | TRBV15 | CATSRGGGLRYEQYF
TRBD1 | TRBV7-2 | CASSLGTGSSGNTIYF
NA | TRBV18 | CASSPGMQETQYF
NA | TRBV7-9 | CASSFPHARQETQYF
NA | TRBV4-2 | CASSIQTRGPQETQYF